These 7 T cell receptor beta chains were sequenced from one sample in a study of breast tumors, draining lymph nodes, adjacent tissues. TCRdb analysed the multiplex PCR reads with MiXCR anew, one entry per CDR3 protein. The profile shows 170,000 or so distinct CDR3 sequences, about 30% of them singletons. The lymph nodes were axillary draining lymph nodes from breast cancer patients. The specimen was axillary lymph node tissue. The receptors stem from a female donor with breast cancer. Some clones in this sample may be carry-over from other donors' samples.

The chain links TRBV5-1 to TRBJ1-2; D might be TRBD1 (5 bases). This CDR3 is built from 15 residues. Trimming took off 4 bases at V and 4 bases at J, with 17 bases between the two ends. Germline values: CDR1 SGHRS, CDR2 YFSETQ. The CDR3 spells CASSPLWGTGYGYTF. CDR3 coding DNA: TGCGCCAGCAGCCCTCTATGGGGGACCGGCTATGGCTACACCTTC.

This clonotype came up a few times. Germline and junction disagree at one end, which may indicate a read error. The V gene is TRBV19, the J gene TRBJ2-1; 10 bases align to TRBD2. Germline loops: CDR1 LNHDA, CDR2 SQIVND (reference sequence). The CDR3 extends over 18 amino acids. CDR3 in DNA: TGTGCCAGTAGTCAACGCCCGCTAGCGGGAGCGGATTGGGAGGAGCCGTTCTTC. Translated, it gives CASSQRPLAGADWEEPFF.

This clonotype came up a few times. V is TRBV19 and J is TRBJ2-1; D tentatively reads TRBD1 or TRBD2 (5 bases each). From germline, CDR1 is LNHDA and CDR2 SQIVND (reference sequence). The CDR3 runs 14 residues. Trimming stripped 5 bases from V and 9 bases from J, with 17 bases between. The CDR3 sequence is CASSLSGTLGEQFF. CDR3 nucleotides: TGTGCCAGTAGTCTCTCCGGGACCCTTGGTGAGCAGTTCTTC.

This sequence joins TRBV7-3 and TRBJ2-3, with 8 bases that match TRBD1. The trim removed 5 bases at V and 4 bases at J, leaving 2 bases unmatched. This CDR3 is built from 13 residues. CDR1 SGHTA and CDR2 FQGTGA come from the germline V gene. Written as DNA, the CDR3 is TGTGCCAGCAGCGCACAGGGGGCAGATACGCAGTATTTT. Protein product: CASSAQGADTQYF.

The CDR3 region is CASSSGDGLAGLETQYF. The CDR3 DNA reads as TGTGCCAGTAGTAGTGGGGATGGACTAGCGGGCTTGGAGACCCAGTACTTC. The rearrangement uses TRBV19 and TRBJ2-5; 11 bases are shared with TRBD2. Germline CDR1 LNHDA, CDR2 SQIVND (reference sequence). This CDR3 region has 17 residues. Losses at the gene ends were 4 bases for V and 5 bases for J; bases not matched to a gene: 12.

The count of this clonotype is one. It is likely a read error, because the conserved phenylalanine at the end of the CDR3 is missing. Because the CDR3's place on the DNA is in doubt, the DNA is left out and the CDR3 is given as listed by TCRdb. The chain couples TRBV7-8 to TRBJ2-5; TRBD1 is the table's D call and was not checked against the DNA. Germline loops: CDR1 SGHVS, CDR2 FQNEAQ. The CDR3 adds up to 14 amino acids, both ends counted. The CDR3 loop is CASSLADRLYTFGS.

The V and J genes are TRBV7-9 and TRBJ1-1; 7 nucleotides line up with TRBD1. CDR3 length: 13 residues. Germline loops: CDR1 SEHNR, CDR2 FQNEAQ (reference sequence). The V gene end was trimmed by 7 bases and the J gene end by 5 bases; junction bases not matched to a gene: 7. As DNA, the CDR3 is TGTGCCAGCACGGGCGGACAGGAAACTGAAGCTTTCTTT. Encoded protein: CASTGGQETEAFF.